This T cell receptor beta chain was documented in a study of ipilimumab plus nivolumab after autologous stem cell transplantation. Study-wide context: Patients received a median of about five ipilimumab and about 8 nivolumab doses. Study-wide findings and caveats: Authors suggest TCR repertoire, Treg phenotype and gut microbiota support further study.

The CDR3 totals 19 residues. CDR1 SGHVS and CDR2 FQNEAQ come from the germline V gene. V was trimmed by 5 bases and J by 5 bases, leaving 30 bases between them. Starting 14 to 28 days after autologous transplant, ipilimumab 1 mg/kg was given. Dosing: nivolumab 3 mg/kg IV, weeks 1, 4, 7, 10, then every two weeks to week 26. Produced via immunoSEQ multiplex PCR; TCRdb's table is partial and in-frame only. The sample yields tens of thousands of clones, 83% seen once. As regards this clone: Its antigen is undetermined.

The rearrangement uses TRBV7-8 and TRBJ1-2; D not certain. This receptor was identified in a male donor with diffuse large B-cell lymphoma. The sequenced sample was PBMCs, obtained in a trial of ipilimumab plus nivolumab as post-transplant consolidation. The CDR3 region is CASSPRYTGRREKGYGYTF. CDR3 nucleotide sequence: TGTGCCAGCAGCCCCAGATACACGGGAAGGAGGGAAAAGGGATATGGCTACACCTTC.